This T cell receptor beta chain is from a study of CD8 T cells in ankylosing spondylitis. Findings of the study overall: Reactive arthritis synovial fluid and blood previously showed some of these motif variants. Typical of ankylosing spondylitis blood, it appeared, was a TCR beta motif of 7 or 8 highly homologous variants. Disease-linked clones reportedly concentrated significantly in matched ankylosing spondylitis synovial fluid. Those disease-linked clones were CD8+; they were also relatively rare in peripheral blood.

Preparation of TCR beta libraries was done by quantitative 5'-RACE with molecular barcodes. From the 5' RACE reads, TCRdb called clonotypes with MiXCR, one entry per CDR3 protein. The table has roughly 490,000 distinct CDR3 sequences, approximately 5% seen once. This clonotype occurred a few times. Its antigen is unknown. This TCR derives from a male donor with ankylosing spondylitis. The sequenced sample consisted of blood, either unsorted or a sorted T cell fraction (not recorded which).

DNA of the CDR3: TGCAGCGTTGGAGGGACTAGCGGGAGGCGGTACAATGAGCAGTTCTTC. The encoded protein is CSVGGTSGRRYNEQFF. The chain couples TRBV29-1 to TRBJ2-1; 15 bases match TRBD2. The junction had 5 bases not matched to a gene; V was cut back by 4 bases and J by 4 bases. The CDR3 length is 16 residues. Germline lookup yields CDR1 SQVTM and CDR2 ANQGSEA.